The entry that follows covers one T cell receptor (beta chain) sequence. Its antigen is not yet known. Base qualities were left out, and no much larger clone turns up one base away. The CDR3 regions of human TCRbeta chains were subjected to immunosequencing. Under the source paper's analysis protocol: Repertoire TCRs were checked for matches against a reference library of SARS-CoV-2-specific TCRs that had been generated using the MIRA antigen-specificity platform. Breadth was defined as the fraction of unique TCRs that were SARS-CoV-2-associated. Depth was defined as the fraction of total T cells that were SARS-CoV-2-associated. Each spike-specific TCR was assigned to its reactive spike region and to a CD4 or CD8 class using the MIRA data. Log10-transformed breadth and depth values were compared by one-way ANOVA with Sidak's multiple comparisons tests. TCRdb limited this immuneACCESS table to in-frame rearrangements with V and J called. A share of clones is missing; checked studies link under half to unresolved V genes, and the rest is unexplained. Clone size and the V and J calls come from that table; the DNA yielded D and trimming. The sample records around 35,000 clones, 75% to 90% of which are singletons. The biggest ten clones account for approximately 6.2% of the sample.

The data are from a study of T cell responses to AZD1222 COVID-19 vaccine (dated by TCRdb to the early 2020s). Looking at the study overall: AZD1222 recipients given second doses at about 4 weeks or at about 12 weeks were pooled, since spike-specific TCR depth and breadth were not found to differ between the two schedules. TCR sequencing was performed for 230 to 250 trial participants, of whom some 200 were given two doses of AZD1222 and about 25 were given two doses of MenACWY control vaccine. Trial participants were enrolled by age into subgroups of 18-55, 56-69 and 70-plus years, and about 150, 27 and 61 TCR-sequenced participants, respectively, were included in these subgroups. The investigation overall reported the following: CD4 TCRs associated with the vaccine covered the entire spike protein, and the dominant responses were in regions 160-218 and 743-854. Epitopes outside the regions mutated in the B.1.351 and B.1.1.7 variants were reportedly recognized by nearly half of the unique spike-specific TCRs. Conclusions about previously exposed vaccinees were limited because only 6 or 7 AZD1222 recipients were SARS-CoV-2 seropositive at baseline. Participants were mostly white British, with more females than males. The authors suggested clonal diversity may have been underestimated. Spike-specific TCR breadth and depth rose significantly after two AZD1222 doses compared with day 0 and with MenACWY recipients. The 56-69-year group was small, and its depth increase did not reach significance, likely because of low power. Because no samples from the day 14 peak response were available, repertoires could be characterized only after the peak T cell response.

Reading from cysteine to phenylalanine, the CDR3 counts 14 amino acids. The retained sequence is limited to the CDR3, 42 bases, with the frame set at the first base. What the time point label conveys for this sample: baseline before first vaccination. The vaccinee samples were drawn from two UK trials, COV001 and COV002, one of which was a single-blind randomized controlled phase 2/3 trial testing AZD1222 (ChAdOx1 nCoV-19) in healthy adults. For TCRbeta chain sequencing, PBMC samples were collected from trial participants at day 0 and at day 28 after the second dose. This specimen consisted of peripheral blood, obtained on day 0 of AZD1222 vaccination. The sequence was obtained from an adult in good health. Recombination joined TRBV23-1 with TRBJ1-5, with the D gene not confidently named. TRBV23-1 is reported as an ORF; its role is uncertain. CDR3 sequence: CRVRANPPVQPQHF. DNA sequence: TGCAGGGTACGCGCAAATCCACCCGTTCAGCCCCAGCATTTT.